This TCR beta chain was sequenced in a study of OX40 agonist ivuxolimab in advanced cancers. The CDR3 spans 16 residues. Germline CDR1 reads SNHLY; CDR2 reads FYNNEI. V was shortened by 3 bases and J by 7 bases, with 19 bases between the two germline ends. This table comes from immunoSEQ multiplex PCR, and its TCRdb copy is limited to in-frame clones, with some not included. The sample contains about 81,000 clones, about 92% of which appear only once. Here the sequenced sample was CD4+ or CD8+ T cells sorted from blood, taken in a trial of the OX40 agonist ivuxolimab. This clonotype was sampled from an adult with an advanced solid tumor such as melanoma, head and neck, liver or kidney cancer. The chain is built from TRBV2 and TRBJ2-1, with a tentative D call TRBD2 (6 bases). CDR3: CASSDTGLTAGNEQFF. In nucleotides, the CDR3 is TGTGCCAGCAGTGATACGGGACTCACAGCAGGTAATGAGCAGTTCTTC.